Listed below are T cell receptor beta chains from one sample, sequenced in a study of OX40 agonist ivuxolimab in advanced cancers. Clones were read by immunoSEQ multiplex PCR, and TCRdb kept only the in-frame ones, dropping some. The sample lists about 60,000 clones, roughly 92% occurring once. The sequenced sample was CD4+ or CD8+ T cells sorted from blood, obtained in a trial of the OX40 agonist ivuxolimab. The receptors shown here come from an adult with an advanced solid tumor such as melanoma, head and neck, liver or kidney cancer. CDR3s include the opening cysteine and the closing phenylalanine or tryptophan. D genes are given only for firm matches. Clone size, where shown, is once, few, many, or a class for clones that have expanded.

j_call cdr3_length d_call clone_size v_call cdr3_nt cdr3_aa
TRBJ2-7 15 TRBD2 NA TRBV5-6 TGTGCCAGCAGCTTGGACAGCGGGAGTACCTACGAGCAGTACTTC CASSLDSGSTYEQYF
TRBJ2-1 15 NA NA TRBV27 TGTGCCAGCAGTTTATCCGGGAGTCGGTACAATGAGCAGTTCTTC CASSLSGSRYNEQFF
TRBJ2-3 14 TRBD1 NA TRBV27 TGTGCCAGCAGTCTGGACAGGGGGGCAGATACGCAGTATTTT CASSLDRGADTQYF
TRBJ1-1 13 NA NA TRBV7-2 TGTGCCAGCAGCTTGAGTAGATTCTCTGAAGCTTTCTTT CASSLSRFSEAFF
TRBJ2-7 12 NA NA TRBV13 TGTGCCAGCAGCTTAGGGGCATACGAGCAGTACTTC CASSLGAYEQYF
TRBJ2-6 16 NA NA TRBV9 TGTGCCAGCACCCTAAATAAAGGCTCTGGGGCCAACGTCCTGACTTTC CASTLNKGSGANVLTF
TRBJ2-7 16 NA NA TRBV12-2 TGTGCAAGTCGCCGCCTAAAAGAGACAGGGGGCGACGAGCAGTACTTC CASRRLKETGGDEQYF
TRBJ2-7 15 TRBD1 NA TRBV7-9 TGTGCCAGCAGCTCACCTTTGGACAGGATCTACGAGCAGTACTTC CASSSPLDRIYEQYF
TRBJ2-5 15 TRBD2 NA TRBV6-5 TGTGCCAGCGGACTAGCGGGGAAGTACCAAGAGACCCAGTACTTC CASGLAGKYQETQYF
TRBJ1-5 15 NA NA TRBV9 TGTGCCAGCAGCGTAGGGGACACACTCAATCAGCCCCAGCATTTT CASSVGDTLNQPQHF
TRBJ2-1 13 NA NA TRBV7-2 TGTGCCAGCAGCTTAGGCTCCTACAATGAGCAGTTCTTC CASSLGSYNEQFF
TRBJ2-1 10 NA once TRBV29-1 TGCAGCGTTGGTGAAAATGAGCAGTTCTTC CSVGENEQFF
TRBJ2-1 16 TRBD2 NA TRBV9 TGTGCCAGCAGCTTCTCGACTAGCGGGACATACAATGAGCAGTTCTTC CASSFSTSGTYNEQFF
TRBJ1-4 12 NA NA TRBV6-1 TGTGCCAGCTCTGGAAGTTGGGAAAAACTGTTTTTT CASSGSWEKLFF
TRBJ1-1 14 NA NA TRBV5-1 TGCGCCAGCAGCCCGAGGGGGTACGGCACTGAAGCTTTCTTT CASSPRGYGTEAFF
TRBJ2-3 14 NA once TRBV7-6 TGTGCCAGCACCAACGGACCTAGCACAGATACGCAGTATTTT CASTNGPSTDTQYF
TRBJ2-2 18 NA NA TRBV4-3 TGCGCCAGCAGCCAAACGACAGTTTCCTGGACGGGCACCGGGGAGCTGTTTTTT CASSQTTVSWTGTGELFF
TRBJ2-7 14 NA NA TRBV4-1 TGCGCCAGCAGCCAAGATCTCGGGACATACGAGCAGTACTTC CASSQDLGTYEQYF
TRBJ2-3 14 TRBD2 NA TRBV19 TGTGCCAGTAGAGTAGCGGGAGGCACAGATACGCAGTATTTT CASRVAGGTDTQYF
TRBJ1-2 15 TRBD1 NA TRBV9 TGTGCCAGCAGCCGAGCGACAGGGGCTGGCTATGGCTACACCTTC CASSRATGAGYGYTF
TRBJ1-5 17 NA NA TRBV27 TGTGCCAGCAGTTTATCTGGGCAGACTTATAGCAATCAGCCCCAGCATTTT CASSLSGQTYSNQPQHF
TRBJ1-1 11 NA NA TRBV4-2 TGTGCCAGCAGCCAAGAGGGGGAAGCTTTCTTT CASSQEGEAFF
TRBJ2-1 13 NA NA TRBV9 TGTGCCAGCAGCGTAGTAGGGGACAATGAGCAGTTCTTC CASSVVGDNEQFF
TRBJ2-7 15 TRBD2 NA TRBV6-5 TGTGCCAGCAGTTTGACTAGCGGGAGGGCCTACGAGCAGTACTTC CASSLTSGRAYEQYF
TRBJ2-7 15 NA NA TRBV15 TGTGCCACCAGCAGCCTAAGGGACCGCATCTACGAGCAGTACTTC CATSSLRDRIYEQYF
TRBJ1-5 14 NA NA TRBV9 TGTGCCAGCAGCGTAGGAGGGGGTAATCAGCCCCAGCATTTT CASSVGGGNQPQHF
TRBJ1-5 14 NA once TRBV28 TGTGCCAGCAGTTCCATACTTTACAATCAGCCCCAGCATTTT CASSSILYNQPQHF
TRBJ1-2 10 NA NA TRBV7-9 TGTGCCACGGGGGAATATGGCTACACCTTC CATGEYGYTF
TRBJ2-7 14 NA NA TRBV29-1 TGCAGCGTTATCCAGTCTGACAGATACTACGAGCAGTACTTC CSVIQSDRYYEQYF
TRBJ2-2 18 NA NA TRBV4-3 TGCGCCAGCAGCCAAGGACGTCTCCCCAGGCGGGACACCGGGGAGCTGTTTTTT CASSQGRLPRRDTGELFF
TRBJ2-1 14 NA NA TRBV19 TGTGCCAGTAGTATTAGGGAGGGACAGGATGAGCAGTTCTTC CASSIREGQDEQFF
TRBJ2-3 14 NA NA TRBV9 TGTGCCAGCAGCGCCGACTTGGGAAGTGATACGCAGTATTTT CASSADLGSDTQYF
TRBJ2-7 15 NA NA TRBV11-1 TGTGCCAGCAGCTCGACAGCCCCGGTTCTGGACGAGCAGTACTTC CASSSTAPVLDEQYF